Below, 27 T cell receptor beta chains from the same sample are listed, as sequenced in a study of blood T cell repertoires in COVID-19. Profiling relied on immunoSEQ multiplex PCR, and the TCRdb table lists in-frame clones only, not all of them. The data show 100,000 to 150,000 clones, 70% to 80% seen once. Sample: peripheral blood. The receptors stem from a human donor in a cohort sampled during active COVID-19.

This clone turned up a few times. At one end the junction does not follow the germline gene, possibly because of a read error. The chain employs TRBV6-6 and TRBJ1-2; the match to TRBD1 covers 7 bases. The CDR3 is 13 amino acids. Per germline, CDR1 MNHNY and CDR2 SVGAGI (reference sequence). The CDR3 DNA sequence: TGTGCCAGCAGCCCACATGGACAGGACGATTCGTCCTTC. Encoded protein: CASSPHGQDDSSF.

V is TRBV6-5 and J is TRBJ2-7, with 9 bases fitting TRBD1. Germline CDR1 is MNHEY and CDR2 is SVGAGI. The junction had 8 bases not matched to a gene; V was cut back by 4 bases and J by 4 bases. The CDR3 runs to 15 residues. Here the CDR3 DNA reads TGTGCCAGCAGTTTCACTTACAGGGGGCGGTACGAGCAGTACTTC. Translated, it gives CASSFTYRGRYEQYF.

V is TRBV6-5 and J is TRBJ1-1; D is perhaps TRBD1 (5 bases). The germline V gene encodes CDR1 MNHEY and CDR2 SVGAGI. This CDR3 is built from 12 residues. V was clipped by 6 bases and J by 7 bases, with 12 bases between them. The CDR3 sequence is CASSHRGFEAFF. CDR3 bases: TGTGCCAGCAGCCACCGGGGGTTTGAAGCTTTCTTT.

This CDR3 reads CASSKDSQETQYF. The DNA of the CDR3 is TGTGCCAGTAGTAAAGACAGCCAAGAGACCCAGTACTTC. This chain joins TRBV19 and TRBJ2-5; maybe TRBD1 (5 bases). Germline V gene lookup returns CDR1 LNHDA and CDR2 SQIVND (reference sequence). The CDR3 covers 13 residues. Trimming removed 4 bases from V and 1 base from J, with 7 bases in between.

V is TRBV28 and J is TRBJ1-5; 8 nucleotides match TRBD1. Germline CDR1 and CDR2: MDHEN and SYDVKM. The CDR3 is 14 amino acids. J gave up 9 bases and V 5 bases, and 9 bases lay outside the gene matches. CDR3 nucleotides: TGTGCCAGCAGTCACACAGGGGGTCTTGGGCCCCAGCATTTT. Its translation is CASSHTGGLGPQHF.

The chain employs TRBV6-4 and TRBJ2-3, with a tentative D call TRBD2 (6 bases). This CDR3 has 17 amino acids. Germline V gene data show CDR1 as MRHNA and CDR2 as SNTAGT. V was clipped by 0 bases and J by 5 bases, with 18 bases between them. CDR3 DNA: TGTGCCAGCAGTGACTCGGGGCTGGGACTCGCGATAGATACGCAGTATTTT. Protein sequence: CASSDSGLGLAIDTQYF.

CDR3 amino acids: CASSLGTGVFSKNIQYF. As DNA, the CDR3 is TGCGCCAGCAGTCTCGGGACAGGGGTTTTCTCCAAAAACATTCAGTACTTC. V and J are TRBV23-1 and TRBJ2-4, with TRBD1 matching 10 bases. TRBV23-1 is classed as an ORF, of uncertain function. The CDR3 sequence is 17 residues long. The J segment lost 2 bases and the V segment lost 4 bases, leaving 8 bases of the junction unmatched.

The CDR3 DNA follows: TGTGCCAGCGTCCGAGGGAGGGTAAATTCACCCCTCCACTTT. It yields the protein CASVRGRVNSPLHF. The chain is built from TRBV2 and TRBJ1-6; D ambiguous. Germline CDR1 reads SNHLY; CDR2 reads FYNNEI. CDR3 length: 14 amino acids. Trimming removed 8 bases from V and 7 bases from J, with 15 bases in between.

CDR3 sequence reads: CSVEDRLAGEVDIQYF. The CDR3 DNA sequence: TGCAGCGTTGAAGATCGGCTAGCGGGAGAGGTAGACATTCAGTACTTC. This chain joins TRBV29-1 and TRBJ2-4, with 10 bases matching TRBD2. This CDR3 region has 16 residues. Trimming cost V 0 bases and J 8 bases; bases outside gene matches: 10. Germline V gives CDR1 SQVTM, CDR2 ANQGSEA.

This chain connects TRBV28 to TRBJ2-4, with 8 bases fitting TRBD2. Germline CDR1 reads MDHEN; CDR2 reads SYDVKM. The CDR3 loop spans 15 amino acids. V gave up 8 bases and J gave up 8 bases; unmatched junction bases: 14. The CDR3 coding sequence is TGTGCCAGCGCCGGGAGCGGGAGACGGGGTGACATTCAGTACTTC. This translates into CASAGSGRRGDIQYF.

This clone was seen only a few times. The CDR3 nucleotides are TGCGCCAGCAGGGGACAGGGGGGAACTGAAGCTTTCTTT. It codes for CASRGQGGTEAFF. The genes are TRBV5-1 and TRBJ1-1; 11 bases map to TRBD1. From germline, CDR1 is SGHRS and CDR2 YFSETQ. Unmatched junction bases numbered 2, after V lost 5 bases and J lost 5 bases. The CDR3 extends over 13 amino acids.

The rearrangement joins TRBV28 to TRBJ2-7; the match to TRBD1 covers 9 bases. The CDR3 spans 17 residues. J was trimmed by 3 bases and V by 5 bases; bases with no gene match: 14. Germline V lookup: CDR1 MDHEN, CDR2 SYDVKM. CDR3 loop: CASSRRPGTGRDYEQYF. The DNA for the CDR3 is TGTGCCAGCAGTCGACGTCCCGGGACAGGGAGGGACTACGAGCAGTACTTC.

The chain has TRBV3-1 (or the pseudogene TRBV3-2) and TRBJ2-5, with a weak D call TRBD1 (7 bases). This CDR3 region has 15 residues. In germline, CDR1 is LGHDT, CDR2 YNNKEL (reference sequence). V dropped 6 bases and J dropped 4 bases, with 18 bases sitting between them. The CDR3 region is CASSPGGLRLETQYF. For the CDR3, the DNA is TGTGCCAGCAGTCCAGGGGGACTCCGTTTAGAGACCCAGTACTTC.

The rearrangement links TRBV11-2 to TRBJ1-1, with D hard to call. Between the trimmed V and J ends, which lost 0 bases and 3 bases, there was a span of 11 bases. This CDR3 has 15 residues. Germline V gene lookup returns CDR1 SGHAT and CDR2 FQNNGV. CDR3 coding DNA: TGTGCCAGCAGCTTAGATGATGGCGGCTACACTGAAGCTTTCTTT. Protein: CASSLDDGGYTEAFF.

V is TRBV28 and J is TRBJ2-5; D is perhaps TRBD2 (5 bases). V was pared by 3 bases and J by 5 bases, with 19 bases between. The CDR3 sequence is 16 residues long. The germline gives CDR1 MDHEN, CDR2 SYDVKM. The CDR3 DNA reads TGTGCCAGCAGTTTTTGGTATATAAGCGGACCCGAGACCCAGTACTTC. Protein sequence: CASSFWYISGPETQYF.

J is TRBJ2-1 and V is TRBV7-3; TRBD2 agrees at 11 bases. V trimming: 5 bases; J trimming: 8 bases; junction bases outside the gene matches: 8. CDR3 length: 15 amino acids. Per germline, CDR1 SGHTA and CDR2 FQGTGA. The CDR3 DNA is TGTGCCAGCAGCGTACTGGGACTAGCGGCGGATGAGCAGTTCTTC. Translated: CASSVLGLAADEQFF.

This clone was counted only a few times. The chain combines TRBV5-1 with TRBJ2-1, with 8 positions matching TRBD2. In germline, CDR1 is SGHRS, CDR2 YFSETQ. This CDR3 spans 16 amino acids. Unmatched junction bases numbered 6, after V lost 0 bases and J lost 4 bases. The CDR3 is CASSLGSGSAYNEQFF. The CDR3 coding sequence is TGCGCCAGCAGCTTGGGGAGCGGGAGTGCTTACAATGAGCAGTTCTTC.

This clone was recorded once. This chain connects TRBV7-9 to TRBJ2-7; 14 bases line up with TRBD2. V lost 5 bases and J lost 1; bases outside the gene matches: 7. The CDR3 covers 17 residues. Germline V lookup: CDR1 SEHNR, CDR2 FQNEAQ (reference sequence). Here the CDR3 DNA reads TGTGCCAGCAGCCAGACTAGCGGGGGGGCCAAGTCCTACGAGCAGTACTTC. This translates into CASSQTSGGAKSYEQYF.

V and J are TRBV14 and TRBJ2-1; 8 nucleotides line up with TRBD2. Trimming at V came to 4 bases and at J to 10 bases, leaving 15 bases not matched to a gene. Germline CDR1 reads SGHDN; CDR2 reads FVKESK. The CDR3 runs 16 residues. The chain's CDR3 is CASSPRSSGWGREQFF. Written as DNA, the CDR3 is TGTGCCAGCAGCCCCCGCTCTAGCGGGTGGGGGAGGGAGCAGTTCTTC.

The chain recombines TRBV6-5 with TRBJ2-6; TRBD2 matches 7 bases. The CDR3 runs to 15 residues. The germline V gene encodes CDR1 MNHEY and CDR2 SVGAGI. The V and J ends lost 2 bases and 2 bases, in that order; junction bases with no gene match: 0. CDR3 amino acids: CASSYREAGANVLTF. CDR3 DNA: TGTGCCAGCAGTTACCGGGAGGCTGGGGCCAACGTCCTGACTTTC.

This chain links TRBV29-1 with TRBJ2-7; TRBD1 is a possible D gene (5 bases). Germline V gene sequence: CDR1 SQVTM, CDR2 ANQGSEA. This CDR3 has 15 residues. The V end was cut by 8 bases, the J end by 0 bases, with 20 bases between. The CDR3 sequence is CSPYSIPDSSYEQYF. Here the CDR3 DNA reads TGCAGCCCTTATTCCATCCCTGACAGCTCCTACGAGCAGTACTTC.

The rearrangement uses TRBV5-1 and TRBJ2-3, with 8 bases aligning to TRBD2. This CDR3 is built from 15 residues. With 4 bases clipped from V and 8 bases from J, the junction kept 12 bases outside the gene matches. Germline V lookup: CDR1 SGHRS, CDR2 YFSETQ. The CDR3 nucleotides are TGCGCCAGCAGCCGAGGTTCCGGGGGGGCGGTTACGCAGTATTTT. As protein: CASSRGSGGAVTQYF.

The chain links TRBV5-1 to TRBJ2-5; TRBD1 aligns across 8 bases. V was pared by 8 bases and J by 4 bases, with 7 bases of the junction left unmatched. Germline CDR1 SGHRS, CDR2 YFSETQ. The CDR3 has 13 amino acids. The DNA for the CDR3 is TGCGCCAGTTCCTTCGACAGGGGAGAGACCCAGTACTTC. Translating it yields CASSFDRGETQYF.

The CDR3 DNA is TGCGCCAGCAGCCAAGACAGCCTAGCGGGGTTTGAAGAGCAGTACTTC. Protein sequence: CASSQDSLAGFEEQYF. The rearrangement joins TRBV4-3 to TRBJ2-7; 9 positions agree with TRBD2. This CDR3 has 16 residues. The germline CDR1 and CDR2 sequences are LGHNA and YSLEER. V shed 0 bases, J shed 7 bases, and the junction held 10 bases outside the gene matches.

The rearrangement joins TRBV9 to TRBJ2-1; 12 nucleotides line up with TRBD2. Per the germline V gene, CDR1 is SGDLS and CDR2 is YYNGEE. This CDR3 comprises 15 residues. The trim removed 2 bases at V and 4 bases at J, leaving 1 base unmatched. The CDR3 here is CASSVGLAGYNEQFF. CDR3 sequence (DNA): TGTGCCAGCAGCGTGGGACTAGCGGGTTACAATGAGCAGTTCTTC. The variable domain in full, with the rest retrieved from reference TRBV9 and TRBJ2-1, is DSGVTQTPKHLITATGQRVTLRCSPRSGDLSVYWYQQSLDQGLQFLIQYYNGEERAKGNILERFSAQQFPDLHSELNLSSLELGDSALYFCASSVGLAGYNEQFFGPGTRLTVL.

The chain links TRBV6-2 or TRBV6-3 to TRBJ2-1, with 9 bases fitting TRBD1. Germline V gene sequence: CDR1 MNHEY, CDR2 SVGEGT. This CDR3 has 16 residues. The V gene end was trimmed by 5 bases and the J gene end by 2 bases; junction bases not matched to a gene: 7. CDR3 nucleotides: TGTGCCAGCAGTGATTTACAGGGGGCCACCTACAATGAGCAGTTCTTC. Its translation: CASSDLQGATYNEQFF.

The V gene is TRBV11-3, the J gene TRBJ2-2; no firm D call. Trimming pared 7 bases from V and 4 bases from J, leaving 7 bases between. The CDR3 contains 12 residues. Germline V gene lookup returns CDR1 SGHNT and CDR2 YENEEA. This chain's CDR3 is CASNFGTGELFF. The DNA for the CDR3 is TGTGCCAGCAATTTCGGCACCGGGGAGCTGTTTTTT. The complete variable domain, with remaining parts taken from reference TRBV11-3 and TRBJ2-2, reads EAGVVQSPRYKIIEKKQPVAFWCNPISGHNTLYWYLQNLGQGPELLIRYENEEAVDDSQLPKDRFSAERLKGVDSTLKIQPAELGDSAVYLCASNFGTGELFFGEGSRLTVL.